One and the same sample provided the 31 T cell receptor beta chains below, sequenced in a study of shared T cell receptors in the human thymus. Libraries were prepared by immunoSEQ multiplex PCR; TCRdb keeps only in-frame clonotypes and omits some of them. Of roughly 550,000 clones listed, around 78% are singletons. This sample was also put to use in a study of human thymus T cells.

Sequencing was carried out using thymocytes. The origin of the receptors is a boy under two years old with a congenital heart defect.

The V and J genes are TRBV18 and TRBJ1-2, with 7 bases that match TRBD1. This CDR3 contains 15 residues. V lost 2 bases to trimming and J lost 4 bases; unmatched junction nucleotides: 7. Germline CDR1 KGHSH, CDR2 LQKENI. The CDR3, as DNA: TGTGCCAGCTCACCAAGGACAGGCCGGATCTATGGCTACACCTTC. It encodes CASSPRTGRIYGYTF. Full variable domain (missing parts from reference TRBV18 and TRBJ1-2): NAGVMQNPRHLVRRRGQEARLRCSPMKGHSHVYWYRQLPEEGLKFMVYLQKENIIDESGMPKERFSAEFPKEGPSILRIQQVVRGDSAAYFCASSPRTGRIYGYTFGSGTRLTVV.

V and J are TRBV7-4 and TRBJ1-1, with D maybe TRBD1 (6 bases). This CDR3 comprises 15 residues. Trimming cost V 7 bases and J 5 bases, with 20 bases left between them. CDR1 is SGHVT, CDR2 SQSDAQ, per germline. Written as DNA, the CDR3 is TGTGCCAGCATCTCCCGGGGGCAGGGAGGGACTGAAGCTTTCTTT. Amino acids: CASISRGQGGTEAFF.

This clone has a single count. CDR3 protein: CATTGRAHHEQYF. The CDR3 DNA is TGTGCCACGACCGGGAGGGCCCACCACGAGCAGTACTTC. This rearrangement joins TRBV28 to TRBJ2-7, with TRBD2 matching over 8 bases. Unmatched junction bases numbered 10, after V lost 10 bases and J lost 5 bases. The CDR3 sequence is 13 residues long. Germline CDR1 is MDHEN and CDR2 is SYDVKM.

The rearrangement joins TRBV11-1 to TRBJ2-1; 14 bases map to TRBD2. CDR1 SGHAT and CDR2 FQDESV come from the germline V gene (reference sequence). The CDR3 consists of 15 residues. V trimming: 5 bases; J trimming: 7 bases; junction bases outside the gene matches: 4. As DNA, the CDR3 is TGTGCCAGCAGCGTAAGGACTAGCGGGGGGAATGAGCAGTTCTTC. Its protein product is CASSVRTSGGNEQFF.

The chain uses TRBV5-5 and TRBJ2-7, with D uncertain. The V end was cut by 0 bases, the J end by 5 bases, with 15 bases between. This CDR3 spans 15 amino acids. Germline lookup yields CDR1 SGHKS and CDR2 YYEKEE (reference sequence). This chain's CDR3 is CASSLDPSGNHEQYF. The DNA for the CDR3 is TGTGCCAGCAGCTTGGATCCGTCGGGTAACCACGAGCAGTACTTC. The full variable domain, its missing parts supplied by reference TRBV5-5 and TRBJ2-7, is DAGVTQSPTHLIKTRGQQVTLRCSPISGHKSVSWYQQVLGQGPQFIFQYYEKEERGRGNFPDRFSARQFPNYSSELNVNALLLGDSALYLCASSLDPSGNHEQYFGPGTRLTVT.

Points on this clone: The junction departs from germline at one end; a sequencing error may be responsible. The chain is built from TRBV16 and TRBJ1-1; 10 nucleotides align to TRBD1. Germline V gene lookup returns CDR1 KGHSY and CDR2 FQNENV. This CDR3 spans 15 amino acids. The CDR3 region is CASTQRQGAHTEAFF. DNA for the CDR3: TGTGCCAGCACCCAACGACAGGGGGCCCACACTGAAGCTTTCTTT.

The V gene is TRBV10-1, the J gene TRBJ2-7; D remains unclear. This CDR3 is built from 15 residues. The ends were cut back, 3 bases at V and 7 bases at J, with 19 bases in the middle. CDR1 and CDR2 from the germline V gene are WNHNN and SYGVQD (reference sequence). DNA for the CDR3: TGCGCCAGCAGTGAACATCGGGTCTCTCTTAAGGAGCAGTACTTC. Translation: CASSEHRVSLKEQYF.

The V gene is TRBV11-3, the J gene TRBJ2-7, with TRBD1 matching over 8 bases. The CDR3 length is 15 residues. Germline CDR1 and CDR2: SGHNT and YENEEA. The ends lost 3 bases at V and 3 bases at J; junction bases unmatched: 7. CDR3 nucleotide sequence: TGTGCCAGCAGCTTCTGGCAGGGGGCAAGCTACGAGCAGTACTTC. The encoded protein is CASSFWQGASYEQYF.

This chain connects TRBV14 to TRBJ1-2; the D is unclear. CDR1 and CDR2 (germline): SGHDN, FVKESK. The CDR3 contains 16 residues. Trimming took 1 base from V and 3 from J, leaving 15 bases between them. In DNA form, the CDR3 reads TGTGCCAGCAGCCAAGGGACTTCCCGAAGGGACTATGGCTACACCTTC. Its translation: CASSQGTSRRDYGYTF.

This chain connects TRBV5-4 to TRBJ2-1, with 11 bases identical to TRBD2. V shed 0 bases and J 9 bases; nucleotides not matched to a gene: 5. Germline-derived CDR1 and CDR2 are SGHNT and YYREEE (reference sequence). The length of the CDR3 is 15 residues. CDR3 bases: TGTGCCAGCAGCTTGGTAACTAGCGGGAGCGGTGAGCAGTTCTTC. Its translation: CASSLVTSGSGEQFF.

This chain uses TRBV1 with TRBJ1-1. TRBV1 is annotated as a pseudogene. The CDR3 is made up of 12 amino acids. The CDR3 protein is CTCKTVNTEAFF. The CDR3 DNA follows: TGCACCTGTAAAACGGTGAACACTGAAGCTTTCTTT.

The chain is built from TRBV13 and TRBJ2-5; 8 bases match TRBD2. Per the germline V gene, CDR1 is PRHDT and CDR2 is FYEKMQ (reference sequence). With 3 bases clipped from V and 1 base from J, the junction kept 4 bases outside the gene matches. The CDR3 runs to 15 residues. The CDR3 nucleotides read TGTGCCAGCAGCTTTTCGCGGGAGGCCCAAGAGACCCAGTACTTC. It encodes CASSFSREAQETQYF.

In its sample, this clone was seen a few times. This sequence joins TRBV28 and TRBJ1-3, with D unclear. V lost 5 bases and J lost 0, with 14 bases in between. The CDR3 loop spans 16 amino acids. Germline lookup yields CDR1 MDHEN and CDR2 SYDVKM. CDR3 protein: CASSLPMTNSGNTIYF. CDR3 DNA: TGTGCCAGCAGTCTCCCGATGACAAACTCTGGAAACACCATATATTTT.

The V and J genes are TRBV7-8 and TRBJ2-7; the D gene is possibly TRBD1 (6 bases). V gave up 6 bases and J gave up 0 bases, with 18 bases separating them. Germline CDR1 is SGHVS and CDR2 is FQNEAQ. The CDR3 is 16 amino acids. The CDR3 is CASSRIRGSTSYEQYF. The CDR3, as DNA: TGTGCCAGCAGTCGGATCAGGGGCTCCACCTCCTACGAGCAGTACTTC.

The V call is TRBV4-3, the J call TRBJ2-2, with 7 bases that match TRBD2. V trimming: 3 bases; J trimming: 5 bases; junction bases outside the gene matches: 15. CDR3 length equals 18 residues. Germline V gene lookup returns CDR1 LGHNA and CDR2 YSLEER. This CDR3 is CASSHTEGAGDPTGELFF. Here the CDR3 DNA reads TGCGCCAGCAGCCACACAGAAGGGGCGGGAGATCCGACCGGGGAGCTGTTTTTT.

The CDR3 spells CSGLAGGTAETQYF. Here the CDR3 DNA reads TGCAGCGGCTTAGCGGGAGGGACAGCAGAGACCCAGTACTTC. The chain joins TRBV29-1 to TRBJ2-5, with 11 bases fitting TRBD2. Germline V gives CDR1 SQVTM, CDR2 ANQGSEA. The CDR3 runs to 14 residues. With V trimmed by 7 bases and J by 4 bases, 8 bases remained unmatched.

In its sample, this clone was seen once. CDR3 region: CASSSLGGGGWTQPQHF. CDR3 nucleotides: TGTGCCAGCAGTTCCCTAGGCGGTGGAGGGTGGACTCAGCCCCAGCATTTT. The V gene is TRBV27, the J gene TRBJ1-5; no firm D call. The CDR3 length is 17 residues. V lost 4 bases, J lost 6 bases, and 22 bases lay in between. Germline-derived CDR1 and CDR2 are MNHEY and SMNVEV (reference sequence).

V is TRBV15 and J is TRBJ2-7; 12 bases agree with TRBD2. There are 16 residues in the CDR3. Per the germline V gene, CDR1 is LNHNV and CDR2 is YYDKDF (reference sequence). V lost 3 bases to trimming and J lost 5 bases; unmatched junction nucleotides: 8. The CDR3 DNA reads TGTGCCACCAGCAGGGGGGGACTAGCGGGTGCTAACGAGCAGTACTTC. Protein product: CATSRGGLAGANEQYF.

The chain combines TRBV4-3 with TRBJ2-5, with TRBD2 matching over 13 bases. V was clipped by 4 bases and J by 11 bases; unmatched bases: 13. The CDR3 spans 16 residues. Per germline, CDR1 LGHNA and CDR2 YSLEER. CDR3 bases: TGCGCCAGCAGCCTATTCACTAGCGGGAGGGGTTGGAAGCAGTACTTC. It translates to CASSLFTSGRGWKQYF.

The CDR3 protein is CASSLGLANYNEQFF. As DNA, the CDR3 is TGCGCCAGCAGCCTAGGACTAGCGAATTACAATGAGCAGTTCTTC. The V and J genes are TRBV4-1 and TRBJ2-1; TRBD2 matches 9 bases. This CDR3 is 15 amino acids long. J lost 4 bases, V lost 4 bases, and 5 bases had no gene match. Germline values: CDR1 MGHRA, CDR2 YSYEKL.

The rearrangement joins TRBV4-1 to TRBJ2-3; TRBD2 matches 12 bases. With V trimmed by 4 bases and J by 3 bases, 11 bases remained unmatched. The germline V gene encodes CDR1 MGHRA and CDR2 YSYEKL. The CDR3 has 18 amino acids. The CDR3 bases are TGCGCCAGCAGCCGGGGACTAGCGGGCCAGAGTGGGACAGATACGCAGTATTTT. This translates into CASSRGLAGQSGTDTQYF.

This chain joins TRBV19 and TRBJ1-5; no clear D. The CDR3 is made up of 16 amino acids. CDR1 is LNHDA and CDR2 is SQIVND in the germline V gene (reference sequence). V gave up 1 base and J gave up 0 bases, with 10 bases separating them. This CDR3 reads CASSIAATTSNQPQHF. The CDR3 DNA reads TGTGCCAGTAGTATAGCTGCGACAACTAGCAATCAGCCCCAGCATTTT.

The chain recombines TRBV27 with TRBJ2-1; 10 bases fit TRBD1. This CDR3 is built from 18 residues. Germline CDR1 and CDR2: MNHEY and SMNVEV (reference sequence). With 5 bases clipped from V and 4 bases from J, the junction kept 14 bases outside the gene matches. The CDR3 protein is CASSPKPPSGQGYNEQFF. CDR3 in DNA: TGTGCCAGCAGTCCCAAACCACCTTCGGGACAGGGGTACAATGAGCAGTTCTTC.

The chain's CDR3 is CASSQEVRGQYEQYF. CDR3 bases: TGTGCCAGCAGCCAAGAGGTCAGGGGGCAATACGAGCAGTACTTC. The chain uses TRBV14 and TRBJ2-7; 8 nucleotides agree with TRBD1. Losses at the gene ends were 0 bases for V and 4 bases for J; bases not matched to a gene: 5. This CDR3 spans 15 amino acids. Germline lookup yields CDR1 SGHDN and CDR2 FVKESK.

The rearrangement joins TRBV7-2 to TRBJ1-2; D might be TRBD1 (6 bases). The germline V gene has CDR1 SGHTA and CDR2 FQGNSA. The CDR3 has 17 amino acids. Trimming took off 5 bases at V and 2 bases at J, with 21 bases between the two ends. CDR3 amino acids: CASSPSPGRGPNYGYTF. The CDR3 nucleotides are TGTGCCAGCAGCCCTAGCCCCGGGCGGGGGCCGAACTATGGCTACACCTTC.

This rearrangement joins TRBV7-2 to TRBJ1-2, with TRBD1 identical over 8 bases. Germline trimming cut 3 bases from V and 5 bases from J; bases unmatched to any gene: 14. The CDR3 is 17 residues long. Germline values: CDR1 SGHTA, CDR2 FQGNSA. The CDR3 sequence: CASSFPEDRVFRYGYTF. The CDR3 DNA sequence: TGTGCCAGCAGCTTCCCCGAGGACAGGGTCTTTAGGTATGGCTACACCTTC.

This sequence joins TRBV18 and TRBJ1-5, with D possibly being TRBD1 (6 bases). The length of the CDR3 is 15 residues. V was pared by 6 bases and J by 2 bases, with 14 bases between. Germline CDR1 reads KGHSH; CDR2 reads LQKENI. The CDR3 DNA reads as TGTGCCAGCTCCGACTCACAGGGCGGCAATCAGCCCCAGCATTTT. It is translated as CASSDSQGGNQPQHF.

CDR3 DNA: TGTGCCAGCCCCAGGAGGGACAGGTCTGCCTGGGAGCAGTACTTC. Translation gives CASPRRDRSAWEQYF. This chain connects TRBV7-2 to TRBJ2-7; 8 bases map to TRBD1. Unmatched junction bases numbered 16, after V lost 8 bases and J lost 7 bases. This CDR3 contains 15 residues. CDR1 SGHTA and CDR2 FQGNSA come from the germline V gene.

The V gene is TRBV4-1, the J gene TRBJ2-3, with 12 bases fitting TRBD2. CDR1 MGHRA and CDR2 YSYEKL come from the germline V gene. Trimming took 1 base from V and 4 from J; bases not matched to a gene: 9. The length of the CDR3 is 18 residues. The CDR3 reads CASSQGLAGGPRADTQYF. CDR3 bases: TGCGCCAGCAGCCAAGGCCTAGCGGGAGGGCCGAGGGCAGATACGCAGTATTTT.

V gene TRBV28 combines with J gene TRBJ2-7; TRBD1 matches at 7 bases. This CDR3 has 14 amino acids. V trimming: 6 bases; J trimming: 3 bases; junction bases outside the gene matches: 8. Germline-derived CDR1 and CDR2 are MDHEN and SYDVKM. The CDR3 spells CASSRDSLNYEQYF. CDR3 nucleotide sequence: TGTGCCAGCAGCCGGGACAGTTTGAACTACGAGCAGTACTTC.

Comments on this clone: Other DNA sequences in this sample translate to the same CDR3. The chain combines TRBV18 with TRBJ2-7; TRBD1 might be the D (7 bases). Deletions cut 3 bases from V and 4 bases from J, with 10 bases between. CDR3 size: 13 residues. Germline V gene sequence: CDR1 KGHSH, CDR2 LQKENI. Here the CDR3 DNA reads TGTGCCAGCTCACCTGCAGGGGGGTACGAGCAGTACTTC. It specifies CASSPAGGYEQYF.